This TCR beta chain was recorded in a study of cytomegalovirus exposure and HLA in healthy donors. Study conclusions and caveats: The authors reported that TCR beta sequences could predict HLA-A and HLA-B alleles. These predictions were accurate for most subjects in the first cohort.

The sample holds a few counts of this clone. Its antigen is not known. There were likely unrecorded immune exposures, though donors were nominally healthy when sampled. The PCR employed 60 Vbeta primers together with 13 Jbeta primers. Sequencing was performed with immunoSEQ multiplex PCR; in TCRdb, only in-frame clones are kept and a portion is missing. The data contain about 87,000 clones, less than 80% of them singletons. The sequencing input was PBMCs. This TCR was sampled from a man younger than 40 in good health and CMV-seropositive.

CDR3 sequence reads: CASGLSYEQYF. The DNA for the CDR3 is TGTGCCAGCGGCTTGTCGTACGAGCAGTACTTC. The chain uses TRBV6-5 and TRBJ2-7; D remains unclear. Trimming took off 8 bases at V and 4 bases at J, with 9 bases between the two ends. This CDR3 has 11 residues. Germline V gives CDR1 MNHEY, CDR2 SVGAGI.